What follows are 9 T cell receptor beta chains derived from one specimen sequenced in a study of blood T cells in healthy people across ages. Next came a second PCR, run for about 7 to 12 cycles, which used a sample-barcoded 5' primer along with a J-beta primer mix. TCRdb independently ran MiXCR on the 5' RACE reads; one entry per CDR3 protein. Of roughly 1,500,000 distinct CDR3 sequences listed, about 35% are singletons. Sequenced: blood. These TCRs come from a woman aged 25 to 45 in good health.

This clonotype came up a few times. This sequence joins TRBV4-1 and TRBJ1-2; tentative D call: TRBD1 (5 bases). Germline loops: CDR1 MGHRA, CDR2 YSYEKL. Trimming stripped 2 bases from V and 0 bases from J, with 13 bases between. The length of the CDR3 is 16 residues. For the CDR3, the DNA is TGCGCCAGCAGCCAATTCCGCGGGGGAACTAACTATGGCTACACCTTC. Translation: CASSQFRGGTNYGYTF.

The rearrangement joins TRBV5-1 to TRBJ2-1; maybe TRBD2 (7 bases). CDR3 size: 16 residues. Trimming pared 3 bases from V and 6 bases from J, leaving 19 bases between. Germline V gene sequence: CDR1 SGHRS, CDR2 YFSETQ. The CDR3, as DNA: TGCGCCAGCAGCTGGGAGGGGGGTGCCAGGGGCAATGAGCAGTTCTTC. Its protein product is CASSWEGGARGNEQFF. The full variable domain, completed using reference TRBV5-1 and TRBJ2-1, is KAGVTQTPRYLIKTRGQQVTLSCSPISGHRSVSWYQQTPGQGLQFLFEYFSETQRNKGNFPGRFSGRQFSNSRSEMNVSTLELGDSALYLCASSWEGGARGNEQFFGPGTRLTVL.

The chain couples TRBV15 to TRBJ2-5; a weak D match, TRBD1 (6 bases). TRBJ2-7 matches the DNA end more closely, so the J call is doubtful. The germline gives CDR1 LNHNV, CDR2 YYDKDF (reference sequence). CDR3 length equals 14 residues. CDR3 nucleotides: TGTGCCACCAGCAGCTCTACAGGGTATTTCGAGCAGTACTTC. Its protein is CATSSSTGYFEQYF.

The chain uses TRBV27 and TRBJ1-2, with TRBD1 identical over 7 bases. With V trimmed by 7 bases and J by 4 bases, 6 bases remained unmatched. The CDR3 has 13 residues. Germline V gene lookup returns CDR1 MNHEY and CDR2 SMNVEV (reference sequence). This chain's CDR3 is CASKEGAVYGYTF. The CDR3 DNA is TGTGCCAGCAAGGAGGGGGCCGTCTATGGCTACACCTTC.

On this clonotype itself: An end of the junction does not agree with germline; a read error may underlie this. The DNA of the CDR3 is TGTGCCGGCAGTGATGACCTCCGGACAGGGAATAAGCAGTTCTTC. Its protein is CAGSDDLRTGNKQFF. The chain carries TRBV6-4 and TRBJ2-1; 8 bases align to TRBD1. Germline CDR1 is MRHNA and CDR2 is SNTAGT. The CDR3 consists of 15 residues.

CDR3 amino acids: CASSYPPLGVYEQYF. CDR3 bases: TGTGCCAGCAGTTACCCCCCTCTAGGAGTCTACGAGCAGTACTTC. The chain combines TRBV6-2 or TRBV6-3 with TRBJ2-7; D unresolved. Germline CDR1 is MNHEY and CDR2 is SVGEGT. Trimming shortened V by 2 bases and J by 3 bases, and 14 bases separated the two germline ends. The CDR3 spans 15 residues.

In this sample, this clonotype turned up a few times. The J gene is TRBJ2-1, the V gene TRBV21-1; the DNA was not used to check the table's D call, TRBD2. TRBV21-1 is listed as a pseudogene. This CDR3 is 17 amino acids long. CDR3 in amino acids: CASSKEWTSGLYNEQFF. The CDR3 DNA is TGTGCCAGCAGCAAAGAGTGGACTAGCGGTCTCTACAATGAGCAGTTCTTC.

DNA of the CDR3: TGTGCCACCAGCAGACGACAGGGGTATGGCTACACCTTC. It encodes CATSRRQGYGYTF. The J gene is TRBJ1-2, the V gene TRBV15; 8 bases are shared with TRBD1. CDR1 and CDR2 (germline): LNHNV, YYDKDF (reference sequence). J was trimmed by 5 bases and V by 2 bases; bases with no gene match: 1. The CDR3 length is 13 residues.

This clonotype was recorded a few times. The chain joins TRBV3-1 to TRBJ1-2, with 8 nucleotides matching TRBD1. Germline V gene lookup returns CDR1 LGHDT and CDR2 YNNKEL (reference sequence). J was trimmed by 4 bases and V by 6 bases; bases with no gene match: 7. This CDR3 comprises 14 residues. CDR3: CASRWTGNRYGYTF. The CDR3, as DNA: TGTGCCAGCAGGTGGACAGGGAACCGCTATGGCTACACCTTC.